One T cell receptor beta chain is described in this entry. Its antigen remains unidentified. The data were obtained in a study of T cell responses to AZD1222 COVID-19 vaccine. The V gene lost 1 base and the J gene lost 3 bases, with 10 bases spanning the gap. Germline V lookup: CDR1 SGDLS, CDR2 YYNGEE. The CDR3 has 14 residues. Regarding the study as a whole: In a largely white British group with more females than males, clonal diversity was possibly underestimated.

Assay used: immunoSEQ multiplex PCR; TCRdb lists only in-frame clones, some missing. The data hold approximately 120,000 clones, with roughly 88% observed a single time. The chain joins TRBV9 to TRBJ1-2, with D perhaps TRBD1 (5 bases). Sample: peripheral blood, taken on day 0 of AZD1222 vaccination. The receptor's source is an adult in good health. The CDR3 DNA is TGTGCCAGCAGCGTATCCCGGGGCGACTATGGCTACACCTTC. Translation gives CASSVSRGDYGYTF.